These T cell receptor beta chains were read from a single sample in a study of cytomegalovirus exposure and HLA in healthy donors. Profiling relied on immunoSEQ multiplex PCR, and the TCRdb table lists in-frame clones only, not all of them. The table records 150,000 or so clones, 70% to 80% of them present only once. The sequenced sample was PBMCs. Receptors originate from a man younger than 40 in good health and CMV-seropositive. The CDR3 runs from the conserved cysteine through the conserved F or W. A D gene is named only where the DNA matches it firmly. The size of a clone is reported for some rows only, either as once, few or many, or as a class for expanded clones.

clone_size	v_call	d_call	j_call	cdr3_nt	cdr3_aa
-	TRBV5-1	-	TRBJ2-6	TGCGCCAGCAGTCTGGCCTCCGGACAACCCTCTGGGGCCAACGTCCTGACTTTC	CASSLASGQPSGANVLTF
medium-sized	TRBV9	TRBD2	TRBJ2-2	TGTGCCAGCAGCCCTGGGGGGGAGTGGAACACCGGGGAGCTGTTTTTT	CASSPGGEWNTGELFF
-	TRBV25-1	-	TRBJ1-2	TGTGCCAGCAAACAAGGACAAAACACCTTC	CASKQGQNTF
-	TRBV7-3	-	TRBJ1-2	TGTGCCAGCAGCCCGAGTGGAGGTGGCTACACCTTC	CASSPSGGGYTF
-	TRBV18	TRBD1	TRBJ2-2	TGTGCCAGCTCACCACCGGGGAGACAGGGGGCGATCGGGGAGCTGTTTTTT	CASSPPGRQGAIGELFF
once	TRBV13	TRBD1	TRBJ2-2	TGTGCCAGCAGCTTAAAGACAGGGGGCCTCGGGGAGCTGTTTTTT	CASSLKTGGLGELFF
-	TRBV7-2	-	TRBJ1-2	TGTGCCAGCAGCCAGACTCGTGGCTACACCTTC	CASSQTRGYTF
-	TRBV28	TRBD2	TRBJ2-1	TGTGCCAGCAGTTTCCTATCTCTAGCGGGAGGGGGGACCAAGGACAATGAGCAGTTCTTC	CASSFLSLAGGGTKDNEQFF
-	TRBV4-3	-	TRBJ1-2	TGCGCCAGCAGCCAAGATCGAGGTGTCTATGGCTACACCTTC	CASSQDRGVYGYTF
-	TRBV28	-	TRBJ2-1	TGTGCCAGCAGTTTAGGCGGGACCGCCTACAATGAGCAGTTCTTC	CASSLGGTAYNEQFF
-	TRBV18	-	TRBJ2-1	TGTGCCAGCTCACCACCGTATACAGAACTCTCCTTTTACAATGAGCAGTTCTTC	CASSPPYTELSFYNEQFF
-	TRBV7-3	TRBD2	TRBJ2-2	TGTGCCAGCAGCTTAGCCAGCGGGAGTGTGGGCGGGGAGCTGTTTTTT	CASSLASGSVGGELFF
-	TRBV11-3	-	TRBJ2-7	TGTGCCAGCAGGTGGGGCTCTCGCGGGACCTACGAGCAGTACTTC	CASRWGSRGTYEQYF
-	TRBV7-6	TRBD1	TRBJ1-5	TGTGCCAGCAGCCCACGGACAGGGGATCAGCCCCAGCATTTT	CASSPRTGDQPQHF
once	TRBV28	TRBD1	TRBJ2-5	TGTGCCAGCAGTTTGTCCTACACCGGGACAGGGGGCTTAGAGACCCAGTACTTC	CASSLSYTGTGGLETQYF
once	TRBV6-5	TRBD1	TRBJ2-1	TGTGCCAGCAGTTTAGGACAGGGGCCATACAATGAGCAGTTCTTC	CASSLGQGPYNEQFF
-	TRBV6-1	-	TRBJ2-1	TGTGCCAGCGAGAGGGTAGGGAGCTCCTACAATGAGCAGTTCTTC	CASERVGSSYNEQFF
few	TRBV11-3	-	TRBJ2-3	TGTGCCAGCAGCGAGAGTTCAGATACGCAGTATTTT	CASSESSDTQYF
-	TRBV18	-	TRBJ1-4	TGTGCCAGCTCACCGATCAACCGGGGACTGCCTTTTTTT	CASSPINRGLPFF
-	TRBV19	TRBD2	TRBJ2-7	TGTGCCAGTAGTATAGGAAGGGGCGGGAGCTACGAGCAGTACTTC	CASSIGRGGSYEQYF
-	TRBV7-3	TRBD1	TRBJ1-1	TGTGCCAGCAGCTCAACAGGGGGGGGGAACACTGAAGCTTTCTTT	CASSSTGGGNTEAFF
-	TRBV4-2	TRBD2	TRBJ2-5	TGTGCCAGCAGCCAACGGGGGGGCGAGGAGACCCAGTACTTC	CASSQRGGEETQYF
-	TRBV19	-	TRBJ1-2	TGTGCCAGTAGTAACGGACTCTATGGCTACACCTTC	CASSNGLYGYTF
-	TRBV25-1	-	TRBJ2-3	TGTGCCAGCAGTGACGACGGGGGTCTCGGATCAGATACGCAGTATTTT	CASSDDGGLGSDTQYF
few	TRBV13	-	TRBJ2-3	TGTGCCAGCAGCCCCGCCGGAGGCACAGATACGCAGTATTTT	CASSPAGGTDTQYF
-	TRBV30	-	TRBJ1-2	TGTGCCTGGAGTGTTCCCGGCTATGGCTACACCTTC	CAWSVPGYGYTF
few	TRBV7-2	-	TRBJ1-5	TGTGCCAGCAGCTTTTCAGCGGGTGATAGCAATCAGCCCCAGCATTTT	CASSFSAGDSNQPQHF
-	TRBV4-2	-	TRBJ2-1	TGTGCCAGCAGCCGCAACAGGTGGAATGAGCAGTTCTTC	CASSRNRWNEQFF
few	TRBV28	-	TRBJ2-7	TGTGCCAGCCGCGAACAGACCACCCTCCCATCCTACGAGCAGTACTTC	CASREQTTLPSYEQYF
-	TRBV4-3	-	TRBJ1-1	TGCGCCAGCAGCCTTACCAGGGCATCCACTGAAGCTTTCTTT	CASSLTRASTEAFF
-	TRBV27	TRBD2	TRBJ2-7	TGTGCCAGCAGTTTAACCGGACTAGCGGGGACCTACGAGCAGTACTTC	CASSLTGLAGTYEQYF
few	TRBV7-2	-	TRBJ1-2	TGTGCCAGCAGCTTAGAGGAGGGGGGCTACACCTTC	CASSLEEGGYTF
-	TRBV7-6	-	TRBJ2-2	TGTGCCAGCAGCTTGGTGGAAAGGGGAACCGGGGAGCTGTTTTTT	CASSLVERGTGELFF
-	TRBV5-1	TRBD1	TRBJ2-5	TGCGCCAGCAGCGTGACAGGGGACCAAGAGACCCAGTACTTC	CASSVTGDQETQYF
-	TRBV2	TRBD1	TRBJ1-2	TGTGCCAGCAGCCAGGGACAGGAACGGCGGGGCTACACCTTC	CASSQGQERRGYTF
-	TRBV5-6	TRBD1	TRBJ2-1	TGTGCCAGCAGCGCTGTGACAGGGGAGCAATATGAGCAGTTCTTC	CASSAVTGEQYEQFF
-	TRBV25-1	-	TRBJ2-3	TGTGCCAGCAGTGAAGGCACAGGGCATAGCACAGATACGCAGTATTTT	CASSEGTGHSTDTQYF
-	TRBV19	-	TRBJ2-2	TGTGCCAGTAGTATCTTTGGCGGAGCGAACACCGGGGAGCTGTTTTTT	CASSIFGGANTGELFF
-	TRBV9	TRBD1	TRBJ1-4	TGTGCCAGCAGCCTCCAGGACAGGGCAGGTGAAAAACTGTTTTTT	CASSLQDRAGEKLFF
-	TRBV7-2	-	TRBJ1-5	TGTGCCAGCAGCTTAGCAACAGGGAATCAGCCCCAGCATTTT	CASSLATGNQPQHF
-	TRBV13	TRBD1	TRBJ1-1	TGTGCCAGCAGCTTAGAGGGACAGCCGAACACTGAAGCTTTCTTT	CASSLEGQPNTEAFF
few	TRBV4-1	-	TRBJ1-4	TGCGCCAGCAGACAACAGGGTGCAACTAATGAAAAACTGTTTTTT	CASRQQGATNEKLFF
-	TRBV5-1	TRBD1	TRBJ1-4	TGCGCCAGCAGTGACAGGGGCGCGGATGAAAAACTGTTTTTT	CASSDRGADEKLFF
-	TRBV4-2	TRBD1	TRBJ2-2	TGTGCCAGCAGCCTAGACAGGGATGGGACCGGGGAGCTGTTTTTT	CASSLDRDGTGELFF
-	TRBV5-1	-	TRBJ2-2	TGCGCCAGCAGCTTGGAGAGGGACTTGCGCACCGGGGAGCTGTTTTTT	CASSLERDLRTGELFF
-	TRBV5-6	-	TRBJ2-2	TGTGCCAGCAGTCGGCGAGGGGACTACACCGGGGAGCTGTTTTTT	CASSRRGDYTGELFF
-	TRBV5-1	TRBD1	TRBJ1-2	TGCGCCAGCAGCCTAGGACAGGGACAGCCCTATGGCTACACCTTC	CASSLGQGQPYGYTF
-	TRBV7-2	-	TRBJ2-5	TGTGCCAGCAACTTAGTTATTGGAGTCGGGGAGACCCAGTACTTC	CASNLVIGVGETQYF
-	TRBV5-1	-	TRBJ1-1	TGCGCCAGCAGCCAGGGGAGCTCTGAAGCTTTCTTT	CASSQGSSEAFF
-	TRBV12-5	TRBD1	TRBJ2-3	TGTGCTAGTGGCTCAGACAGGGTCGAGAAGGTTAGGGCAGATACGCAGTATTTT	CASGSDRVEKVRADTQYF
-	TRBV5-6	TRBD2	TRBJ2-3	TGTGCCAGCAGCTTGGGGCCTAGCGGGAGTGTGTTAGATACGCAGTATTTT	CASSLGPSGSVLDTQYF
-	TRBV28	-	TRBJ1-5	TGTGCCAGCAGTTTAGCGGGGCCGAGCAATCAGCCCCAGCATTTT	CASSLAGPSNQPQHF
few	TRBV6-5	TRBD1	TRBJ1-1	TGTGCCAGCAGACGACAGGGGGAGGGCACTGAAGCTTTCTTT	CASRRQGEGTEAFF
-	TRBV11-2	TRBD2	TRBJ2-1	TGTGCCAGCACCCGCGGGAGGGTCCTCTACAATGAGCAGTTCTTC	CASTRGRVLYNEQFF
-	TRBV4-1	TRBD1	TRBJ1-5	TGCGCCAGCAGCCAACCCAGGGGGACCAACAATCAGCCCCAGCATTTT	CASSQPRGTNNQPQHF
few	TRBV29-1	-	TRBJ1-1	TGCAGCGTTGGCGCTTGGGGGGATGGCACTGAAGCTTTCTTT	CSVGAWGDGTEAFF